Below, 8 T cell receptor beta chains from the same sample are listed, as sequenced in a study of blood T cell repertoires in COVID-19. Sequenced by immunoSEQ multiplex PCR; TCRdb stores in-frame clones only, minus some. This sample has some 97,000 clones; roughly 84% occur once, and the top ten carry approximately 7%. Sequenced input: peripheral blood. These receptors came from a man aged 25 to 40 in a cohort sampled during active COVID-19.

This clone has a single count. The V gene is TRBV4-3, the J gene TRBJ2-7; 7 bases line up with TRBD1. Germline loops: CDR1 LGHNA, CDR2 YSLEER. The CDR3 is made up of 17 amino acids. The junction had 13 bases not matched to a gene; V was cut back by 3 bases and J by 2 bases. CDR3 region: CASSHFKKGAGAYEQYF. CDR3 sequence (DNA): TGCGCCAGCAGCCACTTTAAGAAGGGGGCTGGGGCCTACGAGCAGTACTTC.

This clone was counted a few times. The chain's CDR3 is CASSVGEQSSGGSGPYNEQFF. In DNA, the CDR3 is TGTGCCAGCAGCGTAGGAGAACAATCGAGCGGGGGGTCCGGACCCTACAATGAGCAGTTCTTC. This rearrangement joins TRBV9 to TRBJ2-1; TRBD2 matches 9 bases. V lost 0 bases, J lost 2 bases, and 18 bases stayed unmatched. This CDR3 has 21 amino acids. CDR1 and CDR2 (germline): SGDLS, YYNGEE.

V gene TRBV12-3 or TRBV12-4 combines with J gene TRBJ1-1, with 9 bases that match TRBD1. This CDR3 contains 13 residues. V shed 6 bases, J shed 5 bases, and the junction held 4 bases outside the gene matches. CDR3 region: CASSRDRDTEAFF. CDR3 DNA sequence: TGTGCCAGCAGCCGGGACAGGGATACTGAAGCTTTCTTT.

The chain joins TRBV28 to TRBJ2-5, with D perhaps matching TRBD1 (6 bases). Germline V gene sequence: CDR1 MDHEN, CDR2 SYDVKM. The V and J ends lost 4 bases and 3 bases respectively, with 9 bases between them. The CDR3 has 13 residues. Here the CDR3 reads CASSSYREETQYF. The CDR3 DNA reads TGTGCCAGCAGTTCCTACAGGGAAGAGACCCAGTACTTC.

The chain is built from TRBV28 and TRBJ1-2; TRBD1 matches at 9 bases. Germline CDR1 and CDR2: MDHEN and SYDVKM. The CDR3 has 13 residues. V was clipped by 4 bases and J by 6 bases; unmatched bases: 3. The CDR3 loop reads CASSSGQGNGYTF. The CDR3, as DNA: TGTGCCAGCAGTTCCGGACAGGGGAATGGCTACACCTTC.

The J gene is TRBJ1-6, the V gene TRBV6-1; D is possibly TRBD1 (5 bases). V was pared by 2 bases and J by 10 bases, with 27 bases between. This CDR3 contains 19 residues. Germline lookup yields CDR1 MNHNS and CDR2 SASEGT. The CDR3 reads CASSESVVQVAEVGSPLHF. As DNA, the CDR3 is TGTGCCAGCAGTGAAAGTGTAGTACAGGTGGCCGAGGTAGGGTCACCCCTCCACTTT.

The chain employs TRBV18 and TRBJ2-1, with D maybe TRBD2 (6 bases). The ends were cut back, 2 bases at V and 6 bases at J, with 17 bases in the middle. Germline V gene lookup returns CDR1 KGHSH and CDR2 LQKENI. The CDR3 is made up of 16 amino acids. The CDR3 loop reads CASSPSRDWLTNEQFF. The DNA for the CDR3 is TGTGCCAGCTCACCAAGCCGGGACTGGCTGACCAATGAGCAGTTCTTC.

V is TRBV5-1 and J is TRBJ2-7; 7 nucleotides match TRBD2. The germline V gene has CDR1 SGHRS and CDR2 YFSETQ. This CDR3 comprises 13 residues. After removal of 5 bases from V and 2 bases from J, the junction contained 4 bases not matched to a gene. The CDR3 DNA sequence: TGCGCCAGCAGGCTTGCGGGGGCCTACGAGCAGTACTTC. It yields the protein CASRLAGAYEQYF. The variable domain in full, with the rest retrieved from reference TRBV5-1 and TRBJ2-7, is KAGVTQTPRYLIKTRGQQVTLSCSPISGHRSVSWYQQTPGQGLQFLFEYFSETQRNKGNFPGRFSGRQFSNSRSEMNVSTLELGDSALYLCASRLAGAYEQYFGPGTRLTVT.